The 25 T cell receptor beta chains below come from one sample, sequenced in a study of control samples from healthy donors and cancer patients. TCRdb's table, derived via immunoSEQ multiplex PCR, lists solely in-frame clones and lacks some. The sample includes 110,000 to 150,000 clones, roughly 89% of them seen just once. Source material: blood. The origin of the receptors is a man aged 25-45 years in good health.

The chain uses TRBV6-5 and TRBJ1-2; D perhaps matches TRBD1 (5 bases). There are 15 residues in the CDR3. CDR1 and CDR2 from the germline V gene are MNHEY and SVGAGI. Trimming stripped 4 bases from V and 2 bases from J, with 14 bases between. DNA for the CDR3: TGTGCCAGCAGTTTTTTTACCGGGACGAACTATGGCTACACCTTC. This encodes CASSFFTGTNYGYTF.

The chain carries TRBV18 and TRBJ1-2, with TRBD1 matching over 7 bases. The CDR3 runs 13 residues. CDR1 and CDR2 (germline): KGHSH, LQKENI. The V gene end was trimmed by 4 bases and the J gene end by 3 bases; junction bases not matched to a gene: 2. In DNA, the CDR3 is TGTGCCAGCTCACTTACAGGGGACTATGGCTACACCTTC. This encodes CASSLTGDYGYTF. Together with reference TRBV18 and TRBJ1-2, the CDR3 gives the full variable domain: NAGVMQNPRHLVRRRGQEARLRCSPMKGHSHVYWYRQLPEEGLKFMVYLQKENIIDESGMPKERFSAEFPKEGPSILRIQQVVRGDSAAYFCASSLTGDYGYTFGSGTRLTVV.

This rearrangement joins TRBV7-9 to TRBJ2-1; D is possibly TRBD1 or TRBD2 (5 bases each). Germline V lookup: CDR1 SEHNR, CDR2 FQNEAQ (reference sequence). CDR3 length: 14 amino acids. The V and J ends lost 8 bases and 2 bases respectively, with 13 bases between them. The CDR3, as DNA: TGTGCCAGCCTCCCGGGGCTAACCTACAATGAGCAGTTCTTC. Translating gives CASLPGLTYNEQFF.

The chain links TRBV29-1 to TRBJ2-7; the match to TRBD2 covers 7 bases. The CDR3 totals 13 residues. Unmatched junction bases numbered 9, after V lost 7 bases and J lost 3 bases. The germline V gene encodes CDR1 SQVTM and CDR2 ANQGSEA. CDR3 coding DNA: TGCAGCGCCCTGACCGGGACTAACTACGAGCAGTACTTC. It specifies CSALTGTNYEQYF.

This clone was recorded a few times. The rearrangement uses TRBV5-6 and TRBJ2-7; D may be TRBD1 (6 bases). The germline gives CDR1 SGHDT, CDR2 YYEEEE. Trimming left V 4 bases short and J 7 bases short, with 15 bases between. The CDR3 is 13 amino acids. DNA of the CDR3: TGTGCCAGCAGCGACACAGGGCTTGGGGAGCAGTACTTC. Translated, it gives CASSDTGLGEQYF.

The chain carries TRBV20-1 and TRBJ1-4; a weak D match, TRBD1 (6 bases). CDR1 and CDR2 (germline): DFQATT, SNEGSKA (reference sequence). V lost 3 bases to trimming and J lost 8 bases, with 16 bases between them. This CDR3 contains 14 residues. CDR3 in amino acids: CSASGGAMREKLFF. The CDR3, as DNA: TGCAGTGCTAGTGGGGGGGCTATGAGGGAAAAACTGTTTTTT.

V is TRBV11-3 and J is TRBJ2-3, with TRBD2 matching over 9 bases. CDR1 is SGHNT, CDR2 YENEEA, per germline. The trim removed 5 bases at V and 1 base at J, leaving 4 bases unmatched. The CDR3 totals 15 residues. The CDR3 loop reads CASSTRTSGTDTQYF. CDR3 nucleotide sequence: TGTGCCAGCAGCACGCGGACTAGCGGCACAGATACGCAGTATTTT.

CDR3 residues: CASSFGSGGLLETQYF. The DNA for the CDR3 is TGTGCCAGCAGCTTTGGTAGCGGGGGACTTCTGGAGACCCAGTACTTC. The chain joins TRBV5-4 to TRBJ2-5; 9 positions agree with TRBD2. CDR1 is SGHNT and CDR2 is YYREEE in the germline V gene (reference sequence). After removal of 2 bases from V and 5 bases from J, the junction contained 10 bases not matched to a gene. CDR3 length: 16 amino acids. The variable domain in full, with the rest retrieved from reference TRBV5-4 and TRBJ2-5, is ETGVTQSPTHLIKTRGQQVTLRCSSQSGHNTVSWYQQALGQGPQFIFQYYREEENGRGNFPPRFSGLQFPNYSSELNVNALELDDSALYLCASSFGSGGLLETQYFGPGTRLLVL.

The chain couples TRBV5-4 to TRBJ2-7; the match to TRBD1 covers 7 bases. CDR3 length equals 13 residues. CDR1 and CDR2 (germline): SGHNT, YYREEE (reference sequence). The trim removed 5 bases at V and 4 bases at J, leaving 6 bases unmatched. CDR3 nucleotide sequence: TGTGCCAGCAGTTACAGGGGTACATACGAGCAGTACTTC. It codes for CASSYRGTYEQYF. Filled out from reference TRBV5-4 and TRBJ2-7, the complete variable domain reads ETGVTQSPTHLIKTRGQQVTLRCSSQSGHNTVSWYQQALGQGPQFIFQYYREEENGRGNFPPRFSGLQFPNYSSELNVNALELDDSALYLCASSYRGTYEQYFGPGTRLTVT.

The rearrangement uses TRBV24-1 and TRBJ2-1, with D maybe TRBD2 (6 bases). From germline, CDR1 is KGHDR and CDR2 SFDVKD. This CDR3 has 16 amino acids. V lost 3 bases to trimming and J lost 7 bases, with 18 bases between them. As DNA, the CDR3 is TGTGCCACCAGTGATCCACTAGCTCGGGGTAAAAATGAGCAGTTCTTC. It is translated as CATSDPLARGKNEQFF.

CDR3 protein: CASSPAVYEQYF. DNA for the CDR3: TGTGCCAGCAGCCCCGCTGTCTACGAGCAGTACTTC. The chain carries TRBV7-8 and TRBJ2-7; no firm D call. The CDR3 sequence is 12 residues long. V shed 5 bases and J shed 3 bases, with 8 bases lying between them. Per germline, CDR1 SGHVS and CDR2 FQNEAQ.

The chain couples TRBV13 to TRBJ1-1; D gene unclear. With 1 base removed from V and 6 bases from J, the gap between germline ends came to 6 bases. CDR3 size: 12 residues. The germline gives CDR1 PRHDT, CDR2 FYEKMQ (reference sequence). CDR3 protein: CASSLVVAEAFF. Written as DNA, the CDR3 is TGTGCCAGCAGCTTAGTGGTGGCTGAAGCTTTCTTT. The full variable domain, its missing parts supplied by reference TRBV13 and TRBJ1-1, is AAGVIQSPRHLIKEKRETATLKCYPIPRHDTVYWYQQGPGQDPQFLISFYEKMQSDKGSIPDRFSAQQFSDYHSELNMSSLELGDSALYFCASSLVVAEAFFGQGTRLTVV.

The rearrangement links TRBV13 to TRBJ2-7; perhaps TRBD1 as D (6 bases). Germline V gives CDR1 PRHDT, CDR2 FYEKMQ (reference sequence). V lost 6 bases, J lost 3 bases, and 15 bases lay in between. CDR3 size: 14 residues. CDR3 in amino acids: CASSRTEGVYEQYF. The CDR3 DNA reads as TGTGCCAGCAGTCGGACTGAGGGGGTCTACGAGCAGTACTTC.

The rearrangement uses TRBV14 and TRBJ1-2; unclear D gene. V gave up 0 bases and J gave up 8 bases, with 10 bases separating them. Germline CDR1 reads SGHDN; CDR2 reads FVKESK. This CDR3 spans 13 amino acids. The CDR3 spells CASSQDLREGYTF. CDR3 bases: TGTGCCAGCAGCCAAGATCTGAGGGAGGGCTACACCTTC. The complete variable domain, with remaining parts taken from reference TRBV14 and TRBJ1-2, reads EAGVTQFPSHSVIEKGQTVTLRCDPISGHDNLYWYRRVMGKEIKFLLHFVKESKQDESGMPNNRFLAERTGGTYSTLKVQPAELEDSGVYFCASSQDLREGYTFGSGTRLTVV.

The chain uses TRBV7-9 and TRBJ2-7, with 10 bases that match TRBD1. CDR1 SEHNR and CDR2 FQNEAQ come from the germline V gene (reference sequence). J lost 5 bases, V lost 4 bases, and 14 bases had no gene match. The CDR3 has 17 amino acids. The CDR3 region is CASSSPPIDRGRDEQYF. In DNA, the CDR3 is TGTGCCAGCAGCTCCCCGCCAATCGACAGGGGGCGCGACGAGCAGTACTTC.

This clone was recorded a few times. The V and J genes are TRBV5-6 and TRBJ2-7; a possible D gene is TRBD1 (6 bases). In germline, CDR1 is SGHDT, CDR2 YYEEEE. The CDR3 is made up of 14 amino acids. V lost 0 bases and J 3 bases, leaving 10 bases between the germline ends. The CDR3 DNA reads TGTGCCAGCAGCTTGGCCAGGGGCCACTACGAGCAGTACTTC. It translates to CASSLARGHYEQYF.

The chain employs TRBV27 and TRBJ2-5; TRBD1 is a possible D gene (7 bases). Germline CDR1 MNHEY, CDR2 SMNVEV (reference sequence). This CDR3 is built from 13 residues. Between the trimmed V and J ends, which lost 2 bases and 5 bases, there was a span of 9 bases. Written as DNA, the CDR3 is TGTGCCAGCAGTTTAGGAGGGGGCGAGACCCAGTACTTC. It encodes CASSLGGGETQYF.

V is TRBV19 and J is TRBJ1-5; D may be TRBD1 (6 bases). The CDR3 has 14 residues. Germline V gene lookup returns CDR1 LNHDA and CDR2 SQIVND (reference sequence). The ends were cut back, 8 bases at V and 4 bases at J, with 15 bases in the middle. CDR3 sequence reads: CASGGASRNQPQHF. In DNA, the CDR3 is TGTGCCAGTGGGGGGGCCAGCAGAAATCAGCCCCAGCATTTT.

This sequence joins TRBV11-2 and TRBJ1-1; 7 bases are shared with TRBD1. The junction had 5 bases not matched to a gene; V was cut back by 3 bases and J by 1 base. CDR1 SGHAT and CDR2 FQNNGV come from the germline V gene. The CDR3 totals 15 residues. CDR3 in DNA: TGTGCCAGCAGCTTGGGACAGTCCCAGAACACTGAAGCTTTCTTT. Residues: CASSLGQSQNTEAFF. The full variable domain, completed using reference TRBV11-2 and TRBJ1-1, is EAGVAQSPRYKIIEKRQSVAFWCNPISGHATLYWYQQILGQGPKLLIQFQNNGVVDDSQLPKDRFSAERLKGVDSTLKIQPAKLEDSAVYLCASSLGQSQNTEAFFGQGTRLTVV.

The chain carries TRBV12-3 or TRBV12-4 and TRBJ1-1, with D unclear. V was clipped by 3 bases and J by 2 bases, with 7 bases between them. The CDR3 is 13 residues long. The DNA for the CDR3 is TGTGCCAGCAGTTTGTCAGTAAACACTGAAGCTTTCTTT. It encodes CASSLSVNTEAFF.

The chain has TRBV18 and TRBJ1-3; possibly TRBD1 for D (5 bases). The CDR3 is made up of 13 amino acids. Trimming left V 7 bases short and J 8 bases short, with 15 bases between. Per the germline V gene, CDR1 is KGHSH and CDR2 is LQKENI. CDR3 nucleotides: TGTGCCAGCTACGTATCCACGGGGGACACCATATATTTT. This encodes CASYVSTGDTIYF.

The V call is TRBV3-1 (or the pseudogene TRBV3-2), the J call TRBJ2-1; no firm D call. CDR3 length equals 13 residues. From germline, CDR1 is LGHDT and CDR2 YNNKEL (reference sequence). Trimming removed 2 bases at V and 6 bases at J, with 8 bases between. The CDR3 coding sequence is TGTGCCAGCAGCCAATTGTTTACCAATGAGCAGTTCTTC. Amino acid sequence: CASSQLFTNEQFF.

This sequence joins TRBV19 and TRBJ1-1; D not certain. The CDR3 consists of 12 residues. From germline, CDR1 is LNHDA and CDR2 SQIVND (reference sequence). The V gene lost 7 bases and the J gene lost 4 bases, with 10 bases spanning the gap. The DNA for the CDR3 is TGTGCCAGTAAGCGGGAGGGCACTGAAGCTTTCTTT. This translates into CASKREGTEAFF.

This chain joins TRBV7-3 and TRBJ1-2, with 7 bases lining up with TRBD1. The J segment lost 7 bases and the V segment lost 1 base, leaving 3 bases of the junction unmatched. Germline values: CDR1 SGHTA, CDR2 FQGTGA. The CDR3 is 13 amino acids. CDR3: CASSLNRGGGYTF. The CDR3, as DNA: TGTGCCAGCAGCTTAAACAGGGGCGGTGGCTACACCTTC.

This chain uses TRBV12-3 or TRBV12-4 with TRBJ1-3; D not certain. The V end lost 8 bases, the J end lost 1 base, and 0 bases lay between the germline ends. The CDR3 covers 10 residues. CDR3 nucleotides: TGTGCCAGCTCTGGAAACACCATATATTTT. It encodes CASSGNTIYF.